Each of the 18 T cell receptor beta chains below was sequenced from the same sample in a study of shared clonotypes between healthy human individuals. Sequencing used immunoSEQ multiplex PCR; TCRdb keeps in-frame clones, though not all of them. The sample yields 2 million to 2.5 million clones, 92% seen once. Sequenced sample: naive CD4+ T cells from PBMCs. Subset noted: CD45RA+ positively selected. The origin of the receptors is a man between 18 and 35 years old in good health. Some clones in this sample may be carry-over from other donors' samples.

CDR3 in amino acids: CASSQSSANYGYTF. The CDR3 DNA follows: TGTGCCAGCAGCCAAAGTTCGGCTAACTATGGCTACACCTTC. The chain is built from TRBV14 and TRBJ1-2; D remains unclear. Germline V CDR1 and CDR2: SGHDN, FVKESK. The CDR3 is 14 amino acids. With 2 bases removed from V and 0 bases from J, the gap between germline ends came to 7 bases.

This clone was seen once. This chain connects TRBV30 to TRBJ2-1; a weak D match, TRBD2 (6 bases). The CDR3 runs 14 residues. CDR1 and CDR2 (germline): GTSNPN, SVGIG (reference sequence). Trimming took 2 bases from V and 6 from J, leaving 14 bases between them. This CDR3 is CAWSSGLLFNEQFF. In nucleotides, the CDR3 is TGTGCCTGGAGTTCGGGACTCCTGTTCAATGAGCAGTTCTTC.

CDR3: CASSTPGEGQKTQYF. The CDR3 DNA is TGCGCCAGCAGCACCCCAGGTGAGGGTCAGAAGACCCAGTACTTC. V and J are TRBV5-1 and TRBJ2-5; D possibly corresponds to TRBD2 (5 bases). V dropped 4 bases and J dropped 6 bases, with 19 bases sitting between them. Per the germline V gene, CDR1 is SGHRS and CDR2 is YFSETQ. The CDR3 length is 15 residues.

The chain uses TRBV5-1 and TRBJ1-1, with D hard to call. CDR3 length: 16 residues. The V and J ends lost 4 bases and 5 bases respectively, with 21 bases between them. CDR1 and CDR2 from the germline V gene are SGHRS and YFSETQ. The CDR3 nucleotides read TGCGCCAGCAGCCCCAACGTCGACCTAAGAGGGACTGAAGCTTTCTTT. As protein: CASSPNVDLRGTEAFF.

Only one count was recorded for this clone. The chain has TRBV5-6 and TRBJ1-1; possibly TRBD1 for D (5 bases). The CDR3 totals 15 residues. Germline V lookup: CDR1 SGHDT, CDR2 YYEEEE. The V and J ends lost 6 bases and 2 bases respectively, with 17 bases between them. For the CDR3, the DNA is TGTGCCAGCACCGGGGCGGGGTACGGAAACACTGAAGCTTTCTTT. It specifies CASTGAGYGNTEAFF.

This clone was seen just once. The sample contains more than one DNA sequence encoding this CDR3. This sequence joins TRBV5-1 and TRBJ2-1, with 9 bases lining up with TRBD2. Germline CDR1 reads SGHRS; CDR2 reads YFSETQ. The CDR3 covers 15 residues. Losses at the gene ends were 0 bases for V and 5 bases for J; bases not matched to a gene: 3. The DNA of the CDR3 is TGCGCCAGCAGCTTGGTGCTAGCGGGGAACAATGAGCAGTTCTTC. This gives the protein CASSLVLAGNNEQFF.

V is TRBV5-1 and J is TRBJ2-3, with TRBD1 identical over 7 bases. Germline V gene data show CDR1 as SGHRS and CDR2 as YFSETQ. The CDR3 is 13 amino acids. The ends lost 6 bases at V and 3 bases at J; junction bases unmatched: 4. In DNA form, the CDR3 reads TGCGCCAGCACCAGACAGGGAACAGATACGCAGTATTTT. It yields the protein CASTRQGTDTQYF.

The chain combines TRBV7-8 with TRBJ2-7, with TRBD2 identical over 7 bases. The V gene end was trimmed by 5 bases and the J gene end by 2 bases; junction bases not matched to a gene: 9. This CDR3 comprises 15 residues. CDR1 and CDR2 (germline): SGHVS, FQNEAQ. The chain's CDR3 is CASSPRLAEAYEQYF. CDR3 nucleotides: TGTGCCAGCAGCCCTAGGCTAGCGGAGGCCTACGAGCAGTACTTC.

The chain carries TRBV7-6 and TRBJ1-4; 8 bases line up with TRBD1. CDR1 is SGHVS, CDR2 FNYEAQ, per germline. J was trimmed by 7 bases and V by 5 bases; bases with no gene match: 6. The CDR3 loop spans 14 amino acids. The CDR3 bases are TGTGCCAGCAGCATCAGGGGGCTGGCTGAAAAACTGTTTTTT. Translation: CASSIRGLAEKLFF.

CDR3 amino acids: CATSRVRQYEQYF. CDR3 nucleotide sequence: TGTGCCACCAGCAGAGTAAGGCAGTACGAGCAGTACTTC. The chain is built from TRBV15 and TRBJ2-7; D unclear. V was shortened by 1 base and J by 4 bases, with 8 bases between the two germline ends. From germline, CDR1 is LNHNV and CDR2 YYDKDF (reference sequence). The CDR3 consists of 13 residues. Together with reference TRBV15 and TRBJ2-7, the CDR3 gives the full variable domain: DAMVIQNPRYQVTQFGKPVTLSCSQTLNHNVMYWYQQKSSQAPKLLFHYYDKDFNNEADTPDNFQSRRPNTSFCFLDIRSPGLGDTAMYLCATSRVRQYEQYFGPGTRLTVT.

Concerning this clone itself: Additional DNA sequences in this sample encode the identical CDR3. The chain carries TRBV5-1 and TRBJ2-5, with D uncertain. V dropped 4 bases and J dropped 5 bases, with 9 bases sitting between them. Germline V gives CDR1 SGHRS, CDR2 YFSETQ. The CDR3 runs to 12 residues. CDR3 bases: TGCGCCAGCAGCCCCTCCGTTGAGACCCAGTACTTC. Encoded protein: CASSPSVETQYF.

Comments on this clone: The same CDR3 is also encoded by other DNA sequences in this sample. The chain combines TRBV28 with TRBJ1-5; tentatively, D is TRBD1 (5 bases). Trimming took off 2 bases at V and 0 bases at J, with 8 bases between the two ends. Germline CDR1 MDHEN, CDR2 SYDVKM. The CDR3 has 15 amino acids. CDR3 sequence reads: CASSLGGSSNQPQHF. The CDR3 coding sequence is TGTGCCAGCAGTTTAGGGGGGAGTAGCAATCAGCCCCAGCATTTT.

This clone showed up just once. The chain carries TRBV6-6 and TRBJ1-5; D is uncertain. Trimming stripped 8 bases from V and 3 bases from J, with 17 bases between. The CDR3 spans 15 residues. Germline-derived CDR1 and CDR2 are MNHNY and SVGAGI (reference sequence). Here the CDR3 reads CASEAREASNQPQHF. The DNA for the CDR3 is TGTGCCAGCGAGGCGAGGGAGGCATCCAATCAGCCCCAGCATTTT.

This clone appeared once. The V and J genes are TRBV5-6 and TRBJ2-5; D may match TRBD1 or TRBD2 (5 bases each). Germline values: CDR1 SGHDT, CDR2 YYEEEE. Trimming removed 4 bases at V and 0 bases at J, with 10 bases between. This CDR3 region has 14 residues. The CDR3: CASSTGPYQETQYF. DNA of the CDR3: TGTGCCAGCAGCACGGGACCGTACCAAGAGACCCAGTACTTC. The full variable domain, with the rest looked up from reference TRBV5-6 and TRBJ2-5, is DAGVTQSPTHLIKTRGQQVTLRCSPKSGHDTVSWYQQALGQGPQFIFQYYEEEERQRGNFPDRFSGHQFPNYSSELNVNALLLGDSALYLCASSTGPYQETQYFGPGTRLLVL.

The table lists this clone with a count of one. This chain uses TRBV14 with TRBJ2-7, with D possibly called TRBD1 or TRBD2 (5 bases each). This CDR3 has 16 residues. Trimming removed 2 bases from V and 2 bases from J, with 16 bases in between. Germline CDR1 is SGHDN and CDR2 is FVKESK. The CDR3 sequence: CASSQQRGPTPYEQYF. The CDR3 DNA reads TGTGCCAGCAGCCAACAGAGGGGACCGACCCCCTACGAGCAGTACTTC.

The gene calls are TRBV6-5 and TRBJ2-1; 8 bases agree with TRBD2. Looked up from germline, CDR1 is MNHEY and CDR2 is SVGAGI. The CDR3 consists of 14 residues. V was clipped by 2 bases and J by 6 bases; unmatched bases: 3. The CDR3 protein is CASSYGLAANEQFF. The CDR3 DNA reads TGTGCCAGCAGTTACGGACTAGCAGCCAATGAGCAGTTCTTC.

The gene calls are TRBV14 and TRBJ2-4; D not certain. Germline lookup yields CDR1 SGHDN and CDR2 FVKESK. Trimming took 1 base from V and 10 from J, leaving 5 bases between them. This CDR3 is 11 amino acids long. The CDR3 sequence: CASSQARIQYF. The CDR3 DNA sequence: TGTGCCAGCAGCCAAGCCCGTATTCAGTACTTC.

The genes are TRBV11-3 and TRBJ2-1, with D perhaps assigned TRBD1 or TRBD2 (5 bases each). Between the trimmed V and J ends, which lost 2 bases and 5 bases, there was a span of 7 bases. This CDR3 contains 13 residues. Per germline, CDR1 SGHNT and CDR2 YENEEA. CDR3 in amino acids: CASSLQGHNEQFF. The CDR3 DNA reads TGTGCCAGCAGCTTACAGGGACACAATGAGCAGTTCTTC. Looking up the rest from reference TRBV11-3 and TRBJ2-1 gives the full variable domain: EAGVVQSPRYKIIEKKQPVAFWCNPISGHNTLYWYLQNLGQGPELLIRYENEEAVDDSQLPKDRFSAERLKGVDSTLKIQPAELGDSAVYLCASSLQGHNEQFFGPGTRLTVL.